Below, 30 T cell receptor beta chains from the same sample are listed, as sequenced in a study of blood T cell repertoires in COVID-19. Sequencing used immunoSEQ multiplex PCR; TCRdb keeps in-frame clones, though not all of them. This table holds fewer than 350,000 clones, roughly 90% found once. The sequenced sample consisted of peripheral blood. The receptors come from a woman in her 30s with COVID-19, enrolled during active disease.

In the case of this clone: Different DNA sequences within this sample yield the same CDR3. The rearrangement joins TRBV12-3 or TRBV12-4 to TRBJ2-7; D is undetermined. The CDR3 runs to 12 residues. Deletions cut 6 bases from V and 0 bases from J, with 6 bases between. This CDR3 is CASSPSSYEQYF. The DNA for the CDR3 is TGTGCCAGCAGCCCCTCCTCCTACGAGCAGTACTTC.

The chain recombines TRBV24-1 with TRBJ2-2, with 7 bases that match TRBD1. Germline CDR1 KGHDR, CDR2 SFDVKD. The CDR3 totals 16 residues. Losses at the gene ends were 1 base for V and 6 bases for J; bases not matched to a gene: 7. The CDR3 DNA is TGTGCCACCAGTGATTTTACCGGGACAGCTTCCGGGGAGCTGTTTTTT. This encodes CATSDFTGTASGELFF.

The CDR3 DNA sequence: TGTGCCAGCAGTTTAAGCGGGGGGGCCTATGAGACCCAGTACTTC. Its translation is CASSLSGGAYETQYF. The chain links TRBV6-5 to TRBJ2-5, with TRBD2 matching over 10 bases. CDR1 MNHEY and CDR2 SVGAGI come from the germline V gene. This CDR3 is built from 15 residues. Trimming cost V 4 bases and J 5 bases; bases outside gene matches: 7.

The rearrangement links TRBV6-2 or TRBV6-3 to TRBJ2-1, with TRBD1 matching 7 bases. The CDR3 runs 15 residues. After removal of 5 bases from V and 6 bases from J, the junction contained 10 bases not matched to a gene. CDR1 is MNHEY, CDR2 SVGEGT, per germline. This chain's CDR3 is CASSQMTGPSNEQFF. CDR3 in DNA: TGTGCCAGCAGTCAGATGACAGGGCCTTCCAATGAGCAGTTCTTC.

V usage is TRBV5-4 and J usage is TRBJ2-1, with D possibly matching TRBD1 (5 bases). The germline V gene has CDR1 SGHNT and CDR2 YYREEE (reference sequence). CDR3 length: 12 residues. V dropped 4 bases and J dropped 7 bases, with 9 bases sitting between them. The CDR3 DNA sequence: TGTGCCAGCAGCCTCCGGACAAATGAGCAGTTCTTC. This codes for CASSLRTNEQFF. Full variable domain (rest looked up from reference TRBV5-4 and TRBJ2-1): ETGVTQSPTHLIKTRGQQVTLRCSSQSGHNTVSWYQQALGQGPQFIFQYYREEENGRGNFPPRFSGLQFPNYSSELNVNALELDDSALYLCASSLRTNEQFFGPGTRLTVL.

The chain combines TRBV27 with TRBJ2-2; a possible D gene is TRBD1 (5 bases). In germline, CDR1 is MNHEY, CDR2 SMNVEV (reference sequence). This CDR3 has 14 amino acids. The ends were cut back, 7 bases at V and 3 bases at J, with 12 bases in the middle. In nucleotides, the CDR3 is TGTGCCAGCACCGGCAGGGATGACACCGGGGAGCTGTTTTTT. As protein: CASTGRDDTGELFF.

Remarks on this clone: The sample holds other DNA sequences that translate to the same CDR3. J is TRBJ2-5 and V is TRBV2, with D uncertain. From germline, CDR1 is SNHLY and CDR2 FYNNEI. Trimming shortened V by 3 bases and J by 0 bases, and 8 bases separated the two germline ends. The length of the CDR3 is 14 residues. The CDR3 protein is CASSEASYQETQYF. The CDR3 DNA sequence: TGTGCCAGCAGTGAGGCATCGTACCAAGAGACCCAGTACTTC.

The CDR3 region has the DNA TGTGCCAGCAGCGGCTACAGGGGTAATGGCTACACCTTC. It translates to CASSGYRGNGYTF. J is TRBJ1-2 and V is TRBV9; 7 bases agree with TRBD1. Germline CDR1 and CDR2: SGDLS and YYNGEE. The CDR3 sequence is 13 residues long. The J segment lost 6 bases and the V segment lost 3 bases, leaving 5 bases of the junction unmatched.

The chain links TRBV6-5 to TRBJ2-7, with 7 bases that match TRBD1. Germline CDR1 is MNHEY and CDR2 is SVGAGI. V shed 8 bases and J 0 bases; nucleotides not matched to a gene: 7. The CDR3 loop spans 14 amino acids. The CDR3: CASPPGQFSYEQYF. The CDR3 bases are TGTGCCAGCCCTCCGGGACAGTTCTCCTACGAGCAGTACTTC.

J is TRBJ2-3 and V is TRBV7-9; 8 bases match TRBD2. The ends lost 1 base at V and 3 bases at J; junction bases unmatched: 3. This CDR3 is 15 amino acids long. Germline V gene data show CDR1 as SEHNR and CDR2 as FQNEAQ (reference sequence). In DNA, the CDR3 is TGTGCCAGCAGCTTAGGGGGACTAGGGACAGATACGCAGTATTTT. It specifies CASSLGGLGTDTQYF.

The genes are TRBV18 and TRBJ1-2; D is undetermined. The CDR3 sequence is 14 residues long. Per germline, CDR1 KGHSH and CDR2 LQKENI. The germline V and J ends were trimmed by 3 bases and 8 bases, with 16 bases remaining between them. The chain's CDR3 is CASSPTRETMGYTF. As DNA, the CDR3 is TGTGCCAGCTCACCGACCCGGGAAACTATGGGCTACACCTTC.

This chain uses TRBV27 with TRBJ1-4; no clear D gene. Germline CDR1 is MNHEY and CDR2 is SMNVEV (reference sequence). This CDR3 has 15 residues. Trimming took 5 bases from V and 7 from J, leaving 17 bases between them. CDR3: CASSPMQVVGEKLFF. The CDR3 DNA sequence: TGTGCCAGCAGTCCGATGCAGGTGGTAGGTGAAAAACTGTTTTTT.

This chain connects TRBV12-3 or TRBV12-4 to TRBJ1-6; no clear D gene. The CDR3 length is 13 residues. With 3 bases removed from V and 10 bases from J, the gap between germline ends came to 10 bases. CDR3 sequence reads: CASSLESTSPLHF. Here the CDR3 DNA reads TGTGCCAGCAGTTTGGAGTCTACCTCACCCCTCCACTTT.

This clone was detected only once. This chain uses TRBV6-5 with TRBJ1-5; D may be TRBD1 (6 bases). The CDR3 runs to 15 residues. With 0 bases removed from V and 1 base from J, the gap between germline ends came to 7 bases. Germline V gene data show CDR1 as MNHEY and CDR2 as SVGAGI. The chain's CDR3 is CASSYSGTSNQPQHF. CDR3 sequence (DNA): TGTGCCAGCAGTTACTCCGGGACAAGCAATCAGCCCCAGCATTTT.

This clone was recorded a few times. V usage is TRBV3-1 (or the pseudogene TRBV3-2) and J usage is TRBJ2-1; weak D call: TRBD2 (6 bases). Trimming took 3 bases from V and 5 from J, leaving 14 bases between them. CDR1 is LGHDT and CDR2 is YNNKEL in the germline V gene (reference sequence). This CDR3 spans 15 amino acids. CDR3 DNA sequence: TGTGCCAGCAGCCAGGGGGTAGCGGCGAACAATGAGCAGTTCTTC. The encoded protein is CASSQGVAANNEQFF.

The table lists this clone with a count of one. This chain connects TRBV28 to TRBJ1-5; 11 nucleotides agree with TRBD1. V shed 1 base, J shed 2 bases, and the junction held 7 bases outside the gene matches. The CDR3 covers 18 residues. The germline V gene encodes CDR1 MDHEN and CDR2 SYDVKM. CDR3 coding DNA: TGTGCCAGCAGTTTATCGGGACAGGGGGTTAAGGGCAATCAGCCCCAGCATTTT. Residues: CASSLSGQGVKGNQPQHF. The full variable domain, its missing parts supplied by reference TRBV28 and TRBJ1-5, is DVKVTQSSRYLVKRTGEKVFLECVQDMDHENMFWYRQDPGLGLRLIYFSYDVKMKEKGDIPEGYSVSREKKERFSLILESASTNQTSMYLCASSLSGQGVKGNQPQHFGDGTRLSIL.

This rearrangement joins TRBV7-9 to TRBJ1-2; D gene uncertain. Trimming took off 4 bases at V and 3 bases at J, with 6 bases between the two ends. The germline CDR1 and CDR2 sequences are SEHNR and FQNEAQ (reference sequence). The CDR3 covers 12 residues. CDR3 sequence: CASSSLDYGYTF. The CDR3 nucleotides are TGTGCCAGCAGCTCCCTAGACTATGGCTACACCTTC. The full variable domain, its missing parts supplied by reference TRBV7-9 and TRBJ1-2, is DTGVSQNPRHKITKRGQNVTFRCDPISEHNRLYWYRQTLGQGPEFLTYFQNEAQLEKSRLLSDRFSAERPKGSFSTLEIQRTEQGDSAMYLCASSSLDYGYTFGSGTRLTVV.

This rearrangement joins TRBV5-1 to TRBJ1-1, with D possibly TRBD1 on 5 matching bases. The germline gives CDR1 SGHRS, CDR2 YFSETQ. Deletions cut 6 bases from V and 0 bases from J, with 12 bases between. This CDR3 is built from 14 residues. CDR3 loop: CASKDSGLNTEAFF. CDR3 coding DNA: TGCGCCAGCAAGGATTCAGGGTTGAACACTGAAGCTTTCTTT.

The genes are TRBV5-8 and TRBJ1-1; TRBD1 might be the D (5 bases). Germline V gives CDR1 SGHTS, CDR2 YDEGEE. The V end was cut by 4 bases, the J end by 6 bases, with 10 bases between. The CDR3 extends over 12 amino acids. The CDR3 DNA sequence: TGTGCCAGCAGCCAAGGAGGGGCTGAAGCTTTCTTT. Its protein product is CASSQGGAEAFF.

This chain connects TRBV5-4 to TRBJ2-1, with 7 bases identical to TRBD1. Germline V gene sequence: CDR1 SGHNT, CDR2 YYREEE (reference sequence). CDR3 size: 14 residues. The trim removed 0 bases at V and 10 bases at J, leaving 7 bases unmatched. CDR3 DNA: TGTGCCAGCAGCTTGGATCCGACAGGGCGGGAGCAGTTCTTC. It translates to CASSLDPTGREQFF.

Here the CDR3 reads CASSRSGKAGGQYF. DNA of the CDR3: TGTGCCAGCAGCCGTAGCGGGAAGGCTGGTGGGCAGTACTTC. J is TRBJ2-7 and V is TRBV6-5, with 8 bases identical to TRBD2. The junction had 13 bases not matched to a gene; V was cut back by 6 bases and J by 9 bases. This CDR3 has 14 amino acids. Germline CDR1 MNHEY, CDR2 SVGAGI.

This clone occurred once. This rearrangement joins TRBV7-6 to TRBJ1-2; TRBD1 aligns across 8 bases. The CDR3 covers 15 residues. Germline-derived CDR1 and CDR2 are SGHVS and FNYEAQ. V lost 2 bases, J lost 8 bases, and 10 bases stayed unmatched. The CDR3 nucleotides read TGTGCCAGCAGCTTAACGGGGGGACAGGTCGTCGGCTACACCTTC. Translating gives CASSLTGGQVVGYTF.

The chain combines TRBV12-3 or TRBV12-4 with TRBJ1-1; D is undetermined. The V end lost 7 bases, the J end lost 4 bases, and 10 bases lay between the germline ends. There are 12 residues in the CDR3. For the CDR3, the DNA is TGTGCCAGCACCGACCCTAGCACTGAAGCTTTCTTT. Translation gives CASTDPSTEAFF.

The chain combines TRBV2 with TRBJ2-7; 9 bases match TRBD1. Germline CDR1 SNHLY, CDR2 FYNNEI. V lost 4 bases, J lost 4 bases, and 8 bases stayed unmatched. This CDR3 contains 15 residues. Written as DNA, the CDR3 is TGTGCCAGCAGTGTATGGACAGGGGAGGGGTACGAGCAGTACTTC. It yields the protein CASSVWTGEGYEQYF.

The chain recombines TRBV7-8 with TRBJ1-2; D is undetermined. The V end was cut by 5 bases, the J end by 5 bases, with 15 bases between. CDR1 and CDR2 from the germline V gene are SGHVS and FQNEAQ. The CDR3 spans 14 residues. As DNA, the CDR3 is TGTGCCAGCAGCCCCGCTTCCGCAGGTTATGGCTACACCTTC. Translated: CASSPASAGYGYTF.

The V call is TRBV5-4, the J call TRBJ2-3; TRBD1 matches at 8 bases. The ends lost 7 bases at V and 0 bases at J; junction bases unmatched: 4. Per the germline V gene, CDR1 is SGHNT and CDR2 is YYREEE (reference sequence). The CDR3 sequence is 14 residues long. CDR3 nucleotide sequence: TGTGCCAGCGGACAGGGTGAGAGCACAGATACGCAGTATTTT. The encoded protein is CASGQGESTDTQYF. Based on the CDR3 plus reference TRBV5-4 and TRBJ2-3, the full variable domain is ETGVTQSPTHLIKTRGQQVTLRCSSQSGHNTVSWYQQALGQGPQFIFQYYREEENGRGNFPPRFSGLQFPNYSSELNVNALELDDSALYLCASGQGESTDTQYFGPGTRLTVL.

This clone came up a few times. V usage is TRBV7-8 and J usage is TRBJ1-5; D is unclear. V dropped 8 bases and J dropped 2 bases, with 16 bases sitting between them. Germline V gene lookup returns CDR1 SGHVS and CDR2 FQNEAQ. The CDR3 runs to 15 residues. CDR3 in DNA: TGTGCCAGCGGAGTGACGAGTGTTCGCAATCAGCCCCAGCATTTT. It is translated as CASGVTSVRNQPQHF.

This chain connects TRBV15 to TRBJ2-1, with a tentative D call TRBD2 (5 bases). V dropped 0 bases and J dropped 5 bases, with 14 bases sitting between them. CDR1 is LNHNV and CDR2 is YYDKDF in the germline V gene (reference sequence). The CDR3 consists of 16 residues. CDR3 amino acids: CATSRDGRGPNNEQFF. CDR3 nucleotides: TGTGCCACCAGCAGAGATGGTAGAGGGCCTAACAATGAGCAGTTCTTC.

This chain links TRBV29-1 with TRBJ2-5, with a tentative D call TRBD2 (6 bases). V lost 6 bases, J lost 5 bases, and 13 bases lay in between. This CDR3 has 12 amino acids. CDR1 and CDR2 (germline): SQVTM, ANQGSEA. CDR3 bases: TGCAGCGTCCTCAGCGGGTGGGAGACCCAGTACTTC. Its protein product is CSVLSGWETQYF.

The chain has TRBV29-1 and TRBJ1-1; D possibly corresponds to TRBD1 (5 bases). The CDR3 covers 14 residues. Trimming pared 4 bases from V and 1 base from J, leaving 13 bases between. Germline-derived CDR1 and CDR2 are SQVTM and ANQGSEA. CDR3 region: CSVGAAGGNTEAFF. CDR3 nucleotide sequence: TGCAGCGTTGGGGCCGCGGGGGGGAACACTGAAGCTTTCTTT.